This T cell receptor (beta chain) was identified during a study of blood T cell repertoires in COVID-19. The authors' processing: Amplification from reference gene primers served as the basis for estimated nucleated cell counts. TCRdb's table, derived via immunoSEQ multiplex PCR, lists solely in-frame clones and lacks some. V and J calls and clone size are copied from that table; D and trimming were computed from the DNA. The table has some 120,000 clones, about 87% seen once; the top ten hold 2% to 2.5%. CDR3 length: 15 amino acids. Germline V CDR1 and CDR2: LNHNV, YYDKDF (reference sequence). V lost 3 bases to trimming and J lost 7 bases; unmatched junction nucleotides: 11. A single count supports this clone.

The receptor comes from a woman aged 45-60 years with acute or convalescent COVID-19. The chain is built from TRBV15 and TRBJ2-7, with 8 bases matching TRBD1. Sequences were obtained from peripheral blood. The CDR3 here is CATSSGWTGLREQYF. CDR3 in DNA: TGTGCCACCAGCAGCGGATGGACAGGGCTTAGGGAGCAGTACTTC.